The 21 T cell receptor beta chains given below trace back to one sample, sequenced in a study of cytomegalovirus exposure and HLA in healthy donors. The study ran its PCR with 60 Vbeta and 13 Jbeta primers. Clones were read by immunoSEQ multiplex PCR, and TCRdb kept only the in-frame ones, dropping some. This table holds 250,000 to 350,000 clones, 80% found once. Sequences were obtained from PBMCs. These receptors were obtained from a girl aged 2 to 10 in good health and CMV-seronegative.

This chain uses TRBV30 with TRBJ1-2, with TRBD1 matching 8 bases. CDR3 length: 13 residues. Germline loops: CDR1 GTSNPN, CDR2 SVGIG (reference sequence). V trimming: 5 bases; J trimming: 10 bases; junction bases outside the gene matches: 12. This chain's CDR3 is CAWGIQGASSYTF. The CDR3 DNA reads as TGTGCCTGGGGTATCCAGGGGGCGTCCTCCTACACCTTC.

The CDR3 nucleotides are TGTGCCAGCAGCTCCGGGACAGAAGCACATCAGCCCCAGCATTTT. This codes for CASSSGTEAHQPQHF. The V call is TRBV7-9, the J call TRBJ1-5, with 7 bases that match TRBD1. Losses at the gene ends were 4 bases for V and 5 bases for J; bases not matched to a gene: 8. In germline, CDR1 is SEHNR, CDR2 FQNEAQ (reference sequence). The CDR3 loop spans 15 amino acids.

The chain links TRBV28 to TRBJ1-5, with 9 bases identical to TRBD1. Germline V lookup: CDR1 MDHEN, CDR2 SYDVKM. This CDR3 has 18 amino acids. V shed 2 bases and J 4 bases; nucleotides not matched to a gene: 12. In nucleotides, the CDR3 is TGTGCCAGCAGTTTACGATACCTGACAGGGGGGAATAATCAGCCCCAGCATTTT. It is translated as CASSLRYLTGGNNQPQHF.

The chain carries TRBV15 and TRBJ2-7, with a possible D match to TRBD1 (6 bases). Germline CDR1 reads LNHNV; CDR2 reads YYDKDF (reference sequence). The CDR3 loop spans 18 amino acids. With 0 bases removed from V and 0 bases from J, the gap between germline ends came to 18 bases. The CDR3 is CATSRDLWPGASSYEQYF. CDR3 nucleotide sequence: TGTGCCACCAGCAGAGATCTTTGGCCAGGGGCGAGCTCCTACGAGCAGTACTTC.

The sample holds one count of this clone. The J gene is TRBJ2-4, the V gene TRBV27, with 10 bases fitting TRBD1. J gave up 13 bases and V 5 bases, and 11 bases lay outside the gene matches. This CDR3 region has 14 residues. In germline, CDR1 is MNHEY, CDR2 SMNVEV (reference sequence). CDR3 in amino acids: CASSPPPGTGVQYF. The CDR3 nucleotides read TGTGCCAGCAGTCCACCACCCGGGACAGGGGTCCAGTACTTC.

The rearrangement uses TRBV2 and TRBJ2-2; TRBD2 matches at 8 bases. The CDR3 loop spans 14 amino acids. The germline CDR1 and CDR2 sequences are SNHLY and FYNNEI. V shed 5 bases and J 6 bases; nucleotides not matched to a gene: 5. DNA for the CDR3: TGTGCCAGCAGTAGCGGGAGTGAGGCCGGGGAGCTGTTTTTT. This translates into CASSSGSEAGELFF.

The V gene is TRBV28, the J gene TRBJ1-5, with TRBD1 matching over 8 bases. Germline values: CDR1 MDHEN, CDR2 SYDVKM. The trim removed 6 bases at V and 7 bases at J, leaving 8 bases unmatched. The CDR3 spans 14 residues. The CDR3 loop reads CASSPGQGTQPQHF. The CDR3, as DNA: TGTGCCAGCAGCCCCGGACAGGGAACACAGCCCCAGCATTTT. Full variable domain (outside the CDR3, taken from reference TRBV28 and TRBJ1-5): DVKVTQSSRYLVKRTGEKVFLECVQDMDHENMFWYRQDPGLGLRLIYFSYDVKMKEKGDIPEGYSVSREKKERFSLILESASTNQTSMYLCASSPGQGTQPQHFGDGTRLSIL.

The V gene is TRBV5-1, the J gene TRBJ2-5; 7 nucleotides line up with TRBD2. CDR3 length equals 16 residues. Germline-derived CDR1 and CDR2 are SGHRS and YFSETQ. Trimming cost V 3 bases and J 0 bases; bases outside gene matches: 8. CDR3 nucleotides: TGCGCCAGCAGCTCGTCAGCGGGACCGTACCAAGAGACCCAGTACTTC. Protein sequence: CASSSSAGPYQETQYF.

The CDR3 region has the DNA TGTGCCAGCAGATATAACAATGAGCAGTTCTTC. It translates to CASRYNNEQFF. The chain employs TRBV28 and TRBJ2-1; D not resolved. The CDR3 covers 11 residues. Germline CDR1 and CDR2: MDHEN and SYDVKM. Trimming cost V 6 bases and J 5 bases, with 5 bases left between them.

The chain uses TRBV6-4 and TRBJ2-1; TRBD2 aligns across 8 bases. V lost 4 bases to trimming and J lost 4 bases; unmatched junction nucleotides: 6. CDR1 is MRHNA and CDR2 is SNTAGT in the germline V gene. This CDR3 spans 15 amino acids. CDR3 DNA: TGTGCCAGCAGTGGGTCTAGCGGGCATTACAATGAGCAGTTCTTC. It encodes CASSGSSGHYNEQFF.

The chain uses TRBV5-5 and TRBJ2-7, with TRBD1 identical over 9 bases. The trim removed 4 bases at V and 11 bases at J, leaving 7 bases unmatched. The CDR3 totals 12 residues. Germline assignment: CDR1 SGHKS and CDR2 YYEKEE (reference sequence). The CDR3 reads CASSGDREEKYF. The CDR3 nucleotides are TGTGCCAGCAGCGGGGACAGGGAGGAGAAGTACTTC.

The CDR3 bases are TGCGCCAGCAGCTTTGAGGGTTGGGTGGACACAGATACGCAGTATTTT. Translated, it gives CASSFEGWVDTDTQYF. The chain couples TRBV5-1 to TRBJ2-3; D possibly corresponds to TRBD2 (5 bases). The length of the CDR3 is 16 residues. CDR1 is SGHRS, CDR2 YFSETQ, per germline. V lost 2 bases and J 2 bases, leaving 15 bases between the germline ends. Drawing the rest from reference TRBV5-1 and TRBJ2-3, the complete variable domain is KAGVTQTPRYLIKTRGQQVTLSCSPISGHRSVSWYQQTPGQGLQFLFEYFSETQRNKGNFPGRFSGRQFSNSRSEMNVSTLELGDSALYLCASSFEGWVDTDTQYFGPGTRLTVL.

This clone was counted between two and nine times. The chain recombines TRBV5-6 with TRBJ2-3, with D possibly being TRBD2 (5 bases). V dropped 0 bases and J dropped 8 bases, with 10 bases sitting between them. This CDR3 region has 13 residues. Germline CDR1 is SGHDT and CDR2 is YYEEEE. In DNA form, the CDR3 reads TGTGCCAGCAGCTTGGGGCCCCGGGGTACGCAGTATTTT. Translated, it gives CASSLGPRGTQYF.

The chain links TRBV7-7 to TRBJ2-3; TRBD1 might be the D (5 bases). CDR1 SSHAT and CDR2 FNYEAQ come from the germline V gene (reference sequence). This CDR3 region has 14 residues. V was shortened by 5 bases and J by 0 bases, with 9 bases between the two germline ends. CDR3 DNA: TGTGCCAGCAGCATAGACAGAAGCACAGATACGCAGTATTTT. Amino acids: CASSIDRSTDTQYF.

This chain uses TRBV9 with TRBJ2-1; D is possibly TRBD1 (6 bases). This CDR3 region has 14 residues. V shed 2 bases and J shed 4 bases, with 10 bases lying between them. Germline V gene data show CDR1 as SGDLS and CDR2 as YYNGEE. The CDR3 loop is CASSVGTHYNEQFF. CDR3 nucleotide sequence: TGTGCCAGCAGCGTGGGGACACATTACAATGAGCAGTTCTTC.

CDR3 bases: TGTGCCAGCAGTGAAGACCTGGGCAGTGACACCTTC. Translating it yields CASSEDLGSDTF. The genes are TRBV2 and TRBJ1-2; no definite D call. V was cut by 1 base and J by 12 bases, with 12 bases left in between. The germline V gene encodes CDR1 SNHLY and CDR2 FYNNEI. This CDR3 has 12 amino acids. Based on the CDR3 plus reference TRBV2 and TRBJ1-2, the full variable domain is EPEVTQTPSHQVTQMGQEVILRCVPISNHLYFYWYRQILGQKVEFLVSFYNNEISEKSEIFDDQFSVERPDGSNFTLKIRSTKLEDSAMYFCASSEDLGSDTFGSGTRLTVV.

This clone was seen only once. CDR3 DNA sequence: TGTGCCACCAGCAGAGATCCCCAGTTCAGCGCCTTTGAGAATGAGCAGTTCTTC. This codes for CATSRDPQFSAFENEQFF. The chain employs TRBV15 and TRBJ2-1; D is ambiguous. The germline V gene has CDR1 LNHNV and CDR2 YYDKDF (reference sequence). Deletions cut 0 bases from V and 7 bases from J, with 22 bases between. The CDR3 spans 18 residues.

This clone was seen more than once but under ten times. The genes are TRBV7-9 and TRBJ1-1; 11 nucleotides agree with TRBD1. The ends lost 5 bases at V and 7 bases at J; junction bases unmatched: 6. CDR3 length equals 14 residues. Germline V gene lookup returns CDR1 SEHNR and CDR2 FQNEAQ (reference sequence). The CDR3 sequence: CASSHPGTGGEAFF. Written as DNA, the CDR3 is TGTGCCAGCAGCCATCCCGGGACAGGGGGTGAAGCTTTCTTT.

The chain uses TRBV5-4 and TRBJ2-7, with 8 positions matching TRBD2. The CDR3 covers 15 residues. The germline V gene encodes CDR1 SGHNT and CDR2 YYREEE (reference sequence). Trimming removed 9 bases from V and 6 bases from J; junction bases left unmatched: 17. CDR3 DNA sequence: TGTGCCACCTCAGCTTCAGGTGCGGGAGGACTCGAGCAGTACTTC. As protein: CATSASGAGGLEQYF. The full variable domain, in which reference TRBV5-4 and TRBJ2-7 provide the parts outside the CDR3, is ETGVTQSPTHLIKTRGQQVTLRCSSQSGHNTVSWYQQALGQGPQFIFQYYREEENGRGNFPPRFSGLQFPNYSSELNVNALELDDSALYLCATSASGAGGLEQYFGPGTRLTVT.

This chain joins TRBV29-1 and TRBJ2-7, with 9 bases matching TRBD1. Germline assignment: CDR1 SQVTM and CDR2 ANQGSEA. The CDR3 is made up of 15 amino acids. V dropped 7 bases and J dropped 3; count of bases not matched to a gene: 13. CDR3 in amino acids: CSALLSDRGGYEQYF. Here the CDR3 DNA reads TGCAGCGCGCTTCTTTCGGACAGGGGTGGCTACGAGCAGTACTTC.

The chain joins TRBV11-3 to TRBJ1-6, with D maybe TRBD1 (6 bases). Germline assignment: CDR1 SGHNT and CDR2 YENEEA. The CDR3 contains 14 residues. Trimming pared 4 bases from V and 8 bases from J, leaving 12 bases between. The DNA of the CDR3 is TGTGCCAGCAGCTCACAGGGACCTGATTCACCCCTCCACTTT. Protein product: CASSSQGPDSPLHF.